Listed here are 26 T cell receptor beta chains from one sample, sequenced in a study of T cell responses to AZD1222 COVID-19 vaccine. Assay: immunoSEQ multiplex PCR; the TCRdb copy retains only in-frame clones and omits some. The table includes some 200,000 clones, approximately 91% detected once. Sequences were derived from peripheral blood, sampled on day 0 of AZD1222 vaccination. The receptors come from an adult in good health.

The V and J genes are TRBV19 and TRBJ2-2; D ambiguous. V dropped 3 bases and J dropped 1 base, with 6 bases sitting between them. There are 14 residues in the CDR3. CDR1 and CDR2 from the germline V gene are LNHDA and SQIVND (reference sequence). CDR3 amino acids: CASSIARNTGELFF. The CDR3, as DNA: TGTGCCAGTAGTATTGCGAGGAACACCGGGGAGCTGTTTTTT.

The V gene is TRBV19, the J gene TRBJ2-1; D remains ambiguous. Germline-derived CDR1 and CDR2 are LNHDA and SQIVND (reference sequence). The CDR3 length is 17 residues. The V gene lost 4 bases and the J gene lost 7 bases, with 23 bases spanning the gap. Written as DNA, the CDR3 is TGTGCCAGTAGTAGTTTCAGTGAGCTAGATCGGGTAAATGAGCAGTTCTTC. It specifies CASSSFSELDRVNEQFF.

The rearrangement links TRBV19 to TRBJ1-2; D gene uncertain. V lost 2 bases and J lost 2, with 6 bases in between. The CDR3 sequence is 13 residues long. Germline values: CDR1 LNHDA, CDR2 SQIVND (reference sequence). CDR3 sequence reads: CASSIPRNYGYTF. In DNA, the CDR3 is TGTGCCAGTAGTATACCACGGAACTATGGCTACACCTTC.

This chain links TRBV12-5 with TRBJ2-1; 11 nucleotides match TRBD1. This CDR3 has 16 amino acids. Germline V gene data show CDR1 as LGHNT and CDR2 as FRNRAP. Losses at the gene ends were 5 bases for V and 6 bases for J; bases not matched to a gene: 9. The CDR3: CASGRGTGGYSNEQFF. As DNA, the CDR3 is TGTGCTAGTGGTCGGGGGACAGGGGGATACTCCAATGAGCAGTTCTTC.

This clone was found a few times. The genes are TRBV7-9 and TRBJ2-6; D perhaps matches TRBD1 (7 bases). CDR3 length: 17 residues. Trimming shortened V by 7 bases and J by 0 bases, and 16 bases separated the two germline ends. CDR1 is SEHNR and CDR2 is FQNEAQ in the germline V gene (reference sequence). The CDR3 here is CASTPRGAFSGANVLTF. The CDR3 nucleotides are TGTGCCAGCACTCCCAGGGGGGCTTTCTCTGGGGCCAACGTCCTGACTTTC.

Written as DNA, the CDR3 is TGTGCCAGCAGCTTGGACAGGGATAGGTACGAGCAGTACTTC. It specifies CASSLDRDRYEQYF. J is TRBJ2-7 and V is TRBV5-4; D possibly corresponds to TRBD1 (6 bases). CDR3 size: 14 residues. Germline V CDR1 and CDR2: SGHNT, YYREEE (reference sequence). Trimming shortened V by 0 bases and J by 4 bases, and 11 bases separated the two germline ends.

The V and J genes are TRBV6-5 and TRBJ2-2; TRBD1 agrees at 7 bases. Germline V gene data show CDR1 as MNHEY and CDR2 as SVGAGI. The CDR3 covers 14 residues. J was trimmed by 5 bases and V by 6 bases; bases with no gene match: 6. DNA of the CDR3: TGTGCCAGCAGCCGGGACAGAATTACCGGGGAGCTGTTTTTT. This translates into CASSRDRITGELFF.

The chain is built from TRBV18 and TRBJ2-3; D uncertain. The germline gives CDR1 KGHSH, CDR2 LQKENI. V was shortened by 6 bases and J by 6 bases, with 7 bases between the two germline ends. The CDR3 has 11 residues. CDR3 protein: CASSFQDTQYF. The CDR3 region has the DNA TGTGCCAGCTCCTTCCAGGATACGCAGTATTTT.

The rearrangement uses TRBV5-4 and TRBJ2-5, with TRBD2 identical over 7 bases. The CDR3 extends over 16 amino acids. Germline V gene data show CDR1 as SGHNT and CDR2 as YYREEE (reference sequence). After removal of 3 bases from V and 3 bases from J, the junction contained 11 bases not matched to a gene. In DNA form, the CDR3 reads TGTGCCAGCAGCTCCCCGGCTAGCGGAACGGAAGAGACCCAGTACTTC. Protein product: CASSSPASGTEETQYF.

J is TRBJ2-7 and V is TRBV28; weak D call: TRBD1 (5 bases). Trimming took 5 bases from V and 3 from J, leaving 8 bases between them. The CDR3 spans 12 residues. CDR1 and CDR2 from the germline V gene are MDHEN and SYDVKM. Here the CDR3 DNA reads TGTGCCAGCAGTAAGACAGTCTACGAGCAGTACTTC. Residues: CASSKTVYEQYF.

This clone has just one count. The chain links TRBV7-8 to TRBJ1-1; TRBD1 agrees at 10 bases. From germline, CDR1 is SGHVS and CDR2 FQNEAQ. The V segment lost 5 bases and the J segment 11 bases; nucleotides outside the gene matches: 14. The CDR3 totals 15 residues. CDR3 region: CASSPLRRTGGRAFF. CDR3 sequence (DNA): TGTGCCAGCAGCCCCCTAAGGCGGACAGGGGGTCGGGCTTTCTTT.

Here the CDR3 DNA reads TGCAGCGTTGAAGAAACTCGGGACACTCACTACGAGCAGTACTTC. Amino acid sequence: CSVEETRDTHYEQYF. This chain connects TRBV29-1 to TRBJ2-7; D may be TRBD1 (6 bases). Trimming took 0 bases from V and 3 from J, leaving 15 bases between them. This CDR3 has 15 residues. Germline loops: CDR1 SQVTM, CDR2 ANQGSEA.

The V and J genes are TRBV29-1 and TRBJ2-1; TRBD1 aligns across 7 bases. With V trimmed by 6 bases and J by 9 bases, 11 bases remained unmatched. The germline V gene encodes CDR1 SQVTM and CDR2 ANQGSEA. The CDR3 runs 13 residues. The DNA for the CDR3 is TGCAGCGTCGTAACCGGGACAGAAGGTGAGCAGTTCTTC. Residues: CSVVTGTEGEQFF.

The chain employs TRBV27 and TRBJ2-3, with D perhaps matching TRBD1 (6 bases). Trimming stripped 5 bases from V and 0 bases from J, with 18 bases between. CDR3 length: 17 amino acids. CDR1 and CDR2 (germline): MNHEY, SMNVEV (reference sequence). CDR3 in DNA: TGTGCCAGCAGTGTCGGGTCAGGGGTTGGTAGCACAGATACGCAGTATTTT. Encoded protein: CASSVGSGVGSTDTQYF.

The rearrangement joins TRBV10-2 to TRBJ1-1; TRBD1 is a possible D gene (6 bases). The CDR3 has 15 amino acids. The V end lost 5 bases, the J end lost 1 base, and 14 bases lay between the germline ends. Germline-derived CDR1 and CDR2 are WSHSY and SAAADI. CDR3 protein: CASSPSKTGNTEAFF. In nucleotides, the CDR3 is TGCGCCAGCAGTCCTTCTAAGACAGGGAACACTGAAGCTTTCTTT.

The J gene is TRBJ2-5, the V gene TRBV10-3; D not resolved. V was trimmed by 6 bases and J by 2 bases, leaving 7 bases between them. The CDR3 is 12 residues long. Germline assignment: CDR1 ENHRY and CDR2 SYGVKD. The CDR3 loop reads CAIRTQQETQYF. Written as DNA, the CDR3 is TGTGCCATCAGGACACAACAAGAGACCCAGTACTTC.

The V call is TRBV3-1 (or the pseudogene TRBV3-2), the J call TRBJ2-7; possible D gene TRBD2, 6 bases. This CDR3 contains 18 residues. CDR1 and CDR2 from the germline V gene are LGHDT and YNNKEL (reference sequence). The germline V and J ends were trimmed by 2 bases and 3 bases, with 23 bases remaining between them. The chain's CDR3 is CASSQIYGSLLLGYEQYF. Here the CDR3 DNA reads TGTGCCAGCAGCCAAATATACGGGAGTCTTCTCTTGGGCTACGAGCAGTACTTC.

The chain recombines TRBV5-1 with TRBJ1-3, with 7 bases lining up with TRBD1. Per the germline V gene, CDR1 is SGHRS and CDR2 is YFSETQ. V was clipped by 4 bases and J by 6 bases; unmatched bases: 13. This CDR3 region has 16 residues. The CDR3 DNA reads TGCGCCAGCAGCGCAAACCTAGGGGGCCAGGAAAACACCATATATTTT. It encodes CASSANLGGQENTIYF.

The chain joins TRBV19 to TRBJ1-5; 9 positions match TRBD1. Germline CDR1 is LNHDA and CDR2 is SQIVND (reference sequence). CDR3 length: 16 residues. With 5 bases clipped from V and 3 bases from J, the junction kept 8 bases outside the gene matches. CDR3 bases: TGTGCCAGTAGTCCTGGGACAGGGAGTTCCAATCAGCCCCAGCATTTT. Its translation: CASSPGTGSSNQPQHF.

V is TRBV5-1 and J is TRBJ1-1, with 10 positions matching TRBD1. CDR1 SGHRS and CDR2 YFSETQ come from the germline V gene. The CDR3 has 15 residues. Trimming took 0 bases from V and 5 from J; bases not matched to a gene: 4. Written as DNA, the CDR3 is TGCGCCAGCAGCTTGGCGGGACAGGGGATGACTGAAGCTTTCTTT. Translated: CASSLAGQGMTEAFF.

The rearrangement uses TRBV5-6 and TRBJ2-3; 14 nucleotides align to TRBD2. V was clipped by 4 bases and J by 1 base; unmatched bases: 5. The germline gives CDR1 SGHDT, CDR2 YYEEEE. The CDR3 is 17 amino acids. This CDR3 is CASSARLAGGRTDTQYF. Written as DNA, the CDR3 is TGTGCCAGCAGCGCGAGACTAGCGGGAGGGCGCACAGATACGCAGTATTTT.

The V and J genes are TRBV14 and TRBJ1-1, with 7 bases lining up with TRBD1. Germline values: CDR1 SGHDN, CDR2 FVKESK. This CDR3 comprises 15 residues. V dropped 0 bases and J dropped 4; count of bases not matched to a gene: 5. For the CDR3, the DNA is TGTGCCAGCAGCCAAGAAATCAGGGGGTCCACTGAAGCTTTCTTT. Translated: CASSQEIRGSTEAFF.

The chain employs TRBV10-3 and TRBJ2-1; D is possibly TRBD1 (6 bases). The V gene's germline CDR1 is ENHRY and CDR2 SYGVKD. This CDR3 comprises 15 residues. V lost 2 bases and J lost 3, with 11 bases in between. This CDR3 reads CAISEIRDIYNEQFF. The DNA for the CDR3 is TGTGCCATCAGTGAGATCCGGGACATCTACAATGAGCAGTTCTTC.

The J gene is TRBJ2-1, the V gene TRBV18; D not resolved. Trimming removed 2 bases at V and 6 bases at J, with 14 bases between. CDR1 and CDR2 from the germline V gene are KGHSH and LQKENI. This CDR3 is built from 15 residues. The CDR3 bases are TGTGCCAGCTCACCATTAGGGTCCCCCGGCAATGAGCAGTTCTTC. Encoded protein: CASSPLGSPGNEQFF.

This chain connects TRBV19 to TRBJ2-5; the D gene is possibly TRBD1 (6 bases). V dropped 6 bases and J dropped 4 bases, with 15 bases sitting between them. The CDR3 spans 14 residues. The germline V gene has CDR1 LNHDA and CDR2 SQIVND (reference sequence). The CDR3 protein is CASRALGAGETQYF. CDR3 DNA: TGTGCCAGTAGGGCGTTGGGGGCAGGAGAGACCCAGTACTTC.

J is TRBJ1-5 and V is TRBV27, with D perhaps matching TRBD1 (6 bases). CDR1 and CDR2 (germline): MNHEY, SMNVEV (reference sequence). V dropped 5 bases and J dropped 6 bases, with 11 bases sitting between them. The CDR3 loop spans 13 amino acids. The CDR3 bases are TGTGCCAGCAGTAAGCGGGGGGCTCAGCCCCAGCATTTT. Translating it yields CASSKRGAQPQHF.